The 20 T cell receptor beta chains presented below share a single source sample, sequenced in a study of shared clonotypes between healthy human individuals. Method: immunoSEQ multiplex PCR; TCRdb's copy keeps in-frame clones and lacks some. The profile shows millions of clones, over 85% of them singletons. Sequenced material: naive CD4+ T cells sorted from blood. Subset defined: CD45RA+ positively selected. These receptors were obtained from a young man in good health.

The chain is built from TRBV2 and TRBJ2-2; D unclear. Germline loops: CDR1 SNHLY, CDR2 FYNNEI. There are 13 residues in the CDR3. Trimming shortened V by 6 bases and J by 1 base, and 6 bases separated the two germline ends. CDR3 sequence: CASRGWNTGELFF. The CDR3 DNA sequence: TGTGCCAGCAGGGGCTGGAACACCGGGGAGCTGTTTTTT.

CDR3 loop: CASSSMVGVYGYTF. For the CDR3, the DNA is TGTGCCAGCAGCTCAATGGTAGGGGTCTATGGCTACACCTTC. The chain combines TRBV9 with TRBJ1-2; maybe TRBD1 (5 bases). The CDR3 is 14 amino acids. Germline CDR1 reads SGDLS; CDR2 reads YYNGEE. V was clipped by 4 bases and J by 4 bases, with 14 bases between them.

CDR3 sequence reads: CASSWTDNTEAFF. CDR3 sequence (DNA): TGTGCCAGCAGCTGGACAGATAACACTGAAGCTTTCTTT. The chain employs TRBV11-3 and TRBJ1-1, with a possible D match to TRBD1 (6 bases). Germline CDR1 SGHNT, CDR2 YENEEA. With 4 bases removed from V and 2 bases from J, the gap between germline ends came to 8 bases. The CDR3 covers 13 residues.

This rearrangement joins TRBV5-1 to TRBJ2-3, with 8 bases aligning to TRBD1. V gave up 6 bases and J gave up 5 bases; unmatched junction bases: 8. The CDR3 runs 14 residues. CDR1 SGHRS and CDR2 YFSETQ come from the germline V gene. CDR3 region: CASTTRTGKDTQYF. The CDR3 coding sequence is TGCGCCAGCACCACTAGGACAGGGAAAGATACGCAGTATTTT.

The chain combines TRBV5-1 with TRBJ2-1; no firm D call. Germline V gene lookup returns CDR1 SGHRS and CDR2 YFSETQ. V was trimmed by 1 base and J by 3 bases, leaving 14 bases between them. The CDR3 is 16 residues long. CDR3 bases: TGCGCCAGCAGCTTGCTGGTGGGAAGCAGCTACAATGAGCAGTTCTTC. Amino acids: CASSLLVGSSYNEQFF.

This chain uses TRBV15 with TRBJ2-3; D is perhaps TRBD1 (6 bases). The germline V and J ends were trimmed by 1 base and 4 bases, with 15 bases remaining between them. The CDR3 covers 16 residues. CDR1 and CDR2 from the germline V gene are LNHNV and YYDKDF (reference sequence). This chain's CDR3 is CATSRGSGRGPDTQYF. The CDR3 nucleotides read TGTGCCACCAGCAGAGGTTCGGGCAGGGGACCAGATACGCAGTATTTT.

This chain connects TRBV11-2 to TRBJ1-5; a possible D gene is TRBD1 (6 bases). Between the trimmed V and J ends, which lost 0 bases and 6 bases, there was a span of 18 bases. CDR3 size: 17 residues. From germline, CDR1 is SGHAT and CDR2 FQNNGV. The chain's CDR3 is CASSLDSRVRGAQPQHF. The CDR3 nucleotides read TGTGCCAGCAGCTTAGACAGTAGAGTCAGGGGAGCTCAGCCCCAGCATTTT.

In regard to this clone: A junction end diverges from the germline sequence, so it may reflect a read error. This chain joins TRBV6-6 and TRBJ1-6; D gene ambiguous. CDR1 and CDR2 (germline): MNHNY, SVGAGI (reference sequence). The CDR3 runs to 14 residues. The CDR3 region has the DNA TGTGCCAGCAGGCGCCTTGGGGTAAATTCATCCCTCCACTTT. As protein: CASRRLGVNSSLHF.

This rearrangement joins TRBV4-1 to TRBJ2-1, with 8 positions matching TRBD2. CDR1 and CDR2 from the germline V gene are MGHRA and YSYEKL. V dropped 5 bases and J dropped 4; count of bases not matched to a gene: 4. CDR3 size: 14 residues. The CDR3 region has the DNA TGCGCCAGCAGCACGTCGGGGGGGTACAATGAGCAGTTCTTC. Protein product: CASSTSGGYNEQFF.

This clone came up once. The chain links TRBV18 to TRBJ2-3, with 8 nucleotides matching TRBD1. Germline CDR1 reads KGHSH; CDR2 reads LQKENI. The junction had 2 bases not matched to a gene; V was cut back by 5 bases and J by 4 bases. The CDR3 is made up of 13 amino acids. CDR3 amino acids: CASSKTGADTQYF. DNA for the CDR3: TGTGCCAGCTCAAAGACAGGGGCAGATACGCAGTATTTT.

The chain joins TRBV6-1 to TRBJ1-4, with unresolved D. The V and J ends lost 6 bases and 8 bases respectively, with 13 bases between them. The CDR3 is 13 amino acids. CDR1 and CDR2 from the germline V gene are MNHNS and SASEGT. The CDR3 DNA sequence: TGTGCCAGCAGATCGAACCCTGGCGAAAAACTGTTTTTT. This sequence encodes CASRSNPGEKLFF.

The V call is TRBV29-1, the J call TRBJ2-7; tentative D call: TRBD1 (5 bases). CDR1 is SQVTM, CDR2 ANQGSEA, per germline. The CDR3 loop spans 11 amino acids. V lost 4 bases and J 5 bases, leaving 9 bases between the germline ends. The CDR3 DNA follows: TGCAGCGTTGCCAGGGTCGACGAGCAGTACTTC. Translating it yields CSVARVDEQYF.

V and J are TRBV7-9 and TRBJ1-2; D may be TRBD1 (5 bases). V shed 1 base and J shed 1 base, with 13 bases lying between them. The CDR3 covers 16 residues. Per germline, CDR1 SEHNR and CDR2 FQNEAQ (reference sequence). The CDR3 nucleotides read TGTGCCAGCAGCTTAGGGTCCGGGACGGTTAACTATGGCTACACCTTC. Its protein is CASSLGSGTVNYGYTF.

Details on this clone: Other DNA sequences in the sample encode the same CDR3. V and J are TRBV6-5 and TRBJ1-2; no reliable D call. CDR1 MNHEY and CDR2 SVGAGI come from the germline V gene. Trimming left V 4 bases short and J 4 bases short, with 7 bases between. The CDR3 has 12 residues. CDR3 in DNA: TGTGCCAGCAGTTTAGCAGGCTATGGCTACACCTTC. This translates into CASSLAGYGYTF.

The V and J genes are TRBV5-4 and TRBJ1-2; possibly TRBD1 for D (5 bases). The CDR3 runs 12 residues. V lost 4 bases and J 7 bases, leaving 11 bases between the germline ends. Per germline, CDR1 SGHNT and CDR2 YYREEE (reference sequence). The DNA for the CDR3 is TGTGCCAGCAGCCTTCAGGGCGGTGGCTACACCTTC. Translating gives CASSLQGGGYTF.

This clone was observed once. V and J are TRBV28 and TRBJ2-7; 10 bases are shared with TRBD1. This CDR3 contains 16 residues. The J segment lost 6 bases and the V segment lost 4 bases, leaving 12 bases of the junction unmatched. Germline V CDR1 and CDR2: MDHEN, SYDVKM. The CDR3 sequence is CASSSSGGTGVFEQYF. The CDR3 nucleotides read TGTGCCAGCAGTTCCTCGGGCGGGACAGGGGTGTTCGAGCAGTACTTC.

The rearrangement links TRBV11-2 to TRBJ1-4; unclear D gene. The CDR3 covers 15 residues. Germline loops: CDR1 SGHAT, CDR2 FQNNGV. Trimming removed 3 bases at V and 0 bases at J, with 8 bases between. The CDR3 loop is CASSLGGSTNEKLFF. CDR3 coding DNA: TGTGCCAGCAGCTTGGGTGGATCAACTAATGAAAAACTGTTTTTT.

The chain recombines TRBV6-6 with TRBJ1-3; no firm D call. This CDR3 comprises 12 residues. Germline V gene data show CDR1 as MNHNY and CDR2 as SVGAGI (reference sequence). Trimming took 6 bases from V and 8 from J, leaving 11 bases between them. The CDR3 loop reads CASSGGADTIYF. In DNA form, the CDR3 reads TGTGCCAGCAGCGGCGGTGCGGACACCATATATTTT.

The chain links TRBV11-2 to TRBJ2-3; 14 bases match TRBD2. The V segment lost 5 bases and the J segment 0 bases; nucleotides outside the gene matches: 4. The CDR3 length is 17 residues. CDR1 is SGHAT and CDR2 is FQNNGV in the germline V gene. The CDR3 sequence is CASSTRLAGGSTDTQYF. CDR3 nucleotides: TGTGCCAGCAGCACCCGACTAGCGGGAGGGAGCACAGATACGCAGTATTTT.

The V call is TRBV2, the J call TRBJ1-3; TRBD1 agrees at 11 bases. V dropped 7 bases and J dropped 2; count of bases not matched to a gene: 4. Germline V CDR1 and CDR2: SNHLY, FYNNEI. The CDR3 contains 15 residues. In nucleotides, the CDR3 is TGTGCCAGCACCCAGGACAGGGGGCCTGGAAACACCATATATTTT. This codes for CASTQDRGPGNTIYF.